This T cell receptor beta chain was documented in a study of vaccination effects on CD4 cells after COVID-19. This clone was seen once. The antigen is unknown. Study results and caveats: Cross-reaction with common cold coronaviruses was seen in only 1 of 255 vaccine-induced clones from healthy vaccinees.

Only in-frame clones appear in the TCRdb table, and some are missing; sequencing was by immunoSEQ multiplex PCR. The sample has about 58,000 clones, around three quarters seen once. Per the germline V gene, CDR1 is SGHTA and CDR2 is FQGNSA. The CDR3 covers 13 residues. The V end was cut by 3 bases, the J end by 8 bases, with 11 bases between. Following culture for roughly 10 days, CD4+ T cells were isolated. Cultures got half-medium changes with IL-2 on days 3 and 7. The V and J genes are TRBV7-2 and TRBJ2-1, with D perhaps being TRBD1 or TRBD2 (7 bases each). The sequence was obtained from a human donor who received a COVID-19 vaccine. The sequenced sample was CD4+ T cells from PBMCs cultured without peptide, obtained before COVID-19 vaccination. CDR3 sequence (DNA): TGTGCCAGCAGCTTCCAGGGGGGGGATGAGCAGTTCTTC. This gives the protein CASSFQGGDEQFF.